This T cell receptor (beta chain) stems from a study of healthy donors' naive CD4 and CD8 T cells. Across the study: A new alpha primer set targeted every functional IMGT alpha variant.

Germline V lookup: CDR1 MNHEY, CDR2 SMNVEV (reference sequence). The CDR3 loop spans 15 amino acids. Regarding this clonotype: A read error may account for a junction end that differs from germline.

A linear amplification protocol produced the TCR libraries from roughly 550 ng of total RNA. As processed by the authors: 78,498 TCR alpha transcripts were sequenced from four or five healthy donors. In TCRdb, the reads were re-called with MiXCR into one record per CDR3 protein. These V and J calls rely on TCRdb rather than the paper's analysis. This repertoire shows 150,000 to 200,000 distinct CDR3 sequences, around three quarters found once; its top ten account for around 2%. Naive CD4+ cells were sorted as CD4+CD8-CD45RO-CD45RA+; naive CD8+ as CD8+CD4-CD45RA+CD27bright. Sequenced material: naive CD4+ and CD8+ T cells sorted from blood, pooled from several donors. The chain has TRBV27 and TRBJ2-1; either TRBD1 or TRBD2 may fit D (5 bases each). The TCR was taken from a pool of human donors in good health; the sample pools cells from several healthy donors. In DNA form, the CDR3 reads TGTGCCAGCAGTTTCTGGGGGAGCTCCTTCAATGAGCAGTTCTTC. This translates into CASSFWGSSFNEQFF.